One sample yielded the 10 T cell receptor beta chains listed below, sequenced in a study of CD8 T cells in ankylosing spondylitis. The antigens of these receptors remain unknown. General observations from the study: What appeared characteristic of ankylosing spondylitis blood was a TCR beta motif of eight highly homologous variants.

One entry per CDR3 protein, called by TCRdb with MiXCR from the 5' RACE reads. In the table there are 450,000 to 550,000 distinct CDR3 sequences, approximately 5% of which are singletons. Sequencing was performed on blood, either unsorted or a sorted T cell fraction (not recorded which). The receptors shown here come from a male donor with ankylosing spondylitis.

This clonotype was detected a few times. The rearrangement uses TRBV5-1 and TRBJ1-3, with D possibly matching TRBD1 (6 bases). The CDR3 is made up of 13 amino acids. CDR1 and CDR2 from the germline V gene are SGHRS and YFSETQ. Trimming took 4 bases from V and 4 from J, leaving 9 bases between them. The CDR3 reads CASSRGPGNTIYF. CDR3 DNA: TGCGCCAGCAGCCGGGGGCCGGGAAACACCATATATTTT.

This clonotype was seen at least ten times. This chain links TRBV29-1 with TRBJ2-1, with 9 bases fitting TRBD1. Germline loops: CDR1 SQVTM, CDR2 ANQGSEA. With V trimmed by 7 bases and J by 9 bases, 7 bases remained unmatched. This CDR3 has 12 amino acids. As DNA, the CDR3 is TGCAGCGGTGGGACAGGGAAAGGTGAGCAGTTCTTC. Translation gives CSGGTGKGEQFF.

The table lists this clonotype with many counts. This rearrangement joins TRBV29-1 to TRBJ2-1; 8 positions agree with TRBD2. The V and J ends lost 3 bases and 9 bases, in that order; junction bases with no gene match: 7. There are 13 residues in the CDR3. In germline, CDR1 is SQVTM, CDR2 ANQGSEA. The CDR3 DNA reads as TGCAGCGTTGACGAAGGACTAGCCGGTGAGCAGTTCTTC. Residues: CSVDEGLAGEQFF.

The chain is built from TRBV4-2 and TRBJ2-3; the D gene is possibly TRBD2 (7 bases). The CDR3 spans 16 residues. Germline CDR1 and CDR2: LGHNA and YNFKEQ. Trimming shortened V by 5 bases and J by 2 bases, and 17 bases separated the two germline ends. The DNA of the CDR3 is TGTGCCAGCAGCGTGGGTCGGGGGGCCAACACAGATACGCAGTATTTT. Translation gives CASSVGRGANTDTQYF.

There are a few counts of this clonotype. V usage is TRBV12-3 or TRBV12-4 and J usage is TRBJ2-1, with 11 bases fitting TRBD2. The CDR3 covers 15 residues. Trimming at V came to 6 bases and at J to 5 bases, leaving 6 bases not matched to a gene. The CDR3 protein is CASREGLAENNEQFF. The CDR3 DNA follows: TGTGCCAGCAGGGAGGGACTAGCGGAGAACAATGAGCAGTTCTTC.

This clonotype was counted many times. The chain has TRBV20-1 and TRBJ2-2; 8 bases align to TRBD1. V lost 3 bases and J lost 4; bases outside the gene matches: 10. The CDR3 has 16 amino acids. In germline, CDR1 is DFQATT, CDR2 SNEGSKA (reference sequence). The CDR3 nucleotides read TGCAGTGCTAGCCCAGGGGGCGCAGTGGGCACCGGGGAGCTGTTTTTT. Translation: CSASPGGAVGTGELFF.

Ten or more counts support this clonotype. The V call is TRBV25-1, the J call TRBJ2-7, with a tentative D call TRBD1 (6 bases). V lost 4 bases, J lost 6 bases, and 22 bases lay in between. The CDR3 extends over 16 amino acids. Germline assignment: CDR1 MGHDK and CDR2 SYGVNS. CDR3 residues: CASSGPPWGLASEQYF. DNA of the CDR3: TGTGCCAGCAGTGGACCCCCTTGGGGGCTAGCTTCCGAGCAGTACTTC.

This clonotype was detected many times. The chain joins TRBV29-1 to TRBJ2-1, with 8 bases identical to TRBD2. Germline V lookup: CDR1 SQVTM, CDR2 ANQGSEA. CDR3 size: 17 residues. Losses at the gene ends were 4 bases for V and 9 bases for J; bases not matched to a gene: 20. CDR3 amino acids: CSVALFLGRAESREQFF. In nucleotides, the CDR3 is TGCAGCGTTGCCCTCTTCCTCGGGAGGGCCGAATCTCGTGAGCAGTTCTTC.

In this sample, this clonotype turned up many times. The chain has TRBV20-1 and TRBJ2-3; perhaps TRBD2 as D (6 bases). The CDR3 is 15 residues long. Germline values: CDR1 DFQATT, CDR2 SNEGSKA (reference sequence). Trimming removed 1 base at V and 3 bases at J, with 14 bases between. This CDR3 reads CSARVLAQYTDTQYF. In DNA form, the CDR3 reads TGCAGTGCTAGAGTGCTAGCGCAATATACAGATACGCAGTATTTT.

V and J are TRBV7-2 and TRBJ2-7; D not resolved. The CDR3 totals 14 residues. V was clipped by 5 bases and J by 3 bases, with 14 bases between them. Germline V lookup: CDR1 SGHTA, CDR2 FQGNSA. The CDR3 loop reads CASSDQAARYEQYF. In nucleotides, the CDR3 is TGTGCCAGCAGCGACCAGGCGGCCCGCTACGAGCAGTACTTC.